The rows below give T cell receptor beta chains drawn from one sample of a study of blood T cell repertoires in COVID-19. Using immunoSEQ multiplex PCR, the repertoire was profiled, and TCRdb retains in-frame clones only, with some absent. The sample lists a few hundred thousand clones; roughly nine tenths were seen once. Sequenced input: peripheral blood. The receptors stem from a woman aged 35 to 49 who had recovered from COVID-19. CDR3s include the opening cysteine and the closing phenylalanine or tryptophan. The D gene is left open where the match is weak. Some rows mark clone size as missing; the rest say once, few, many or name a class of expanded clone.

V	J	D	size	CDR3	DNA
TRBV6-1	TRBJ1-2	NA	NA	CASSEQTVTVLYGYTF	TGTGCCAGCAGTGAACAAACGGTCACAGTCTTATATGGCTACACCTTC
TRBV10-3	TRBJ2-3	NA	NA	CAISEIGAGYPSWPDTQYF	TGTGCCATCAGTGAGATTGGAGCGGGTTACCCCTCTTGGCCAGATACGCAGTATTTT
TRBV7-9	TRBJ2-1	TRBD2	NA	CASSPLRGDSYNEQFF	TGTGCCAGCAGCCCGTTACGGGGGGATTCCTATAATGAGCAGTTCTTC
TRBV5-1	TRBJ2-5	NA	NA	CASSLDISQGETQYF	TGCGCCAGCAGCTTGGATATCTCCCAGGGAGAGACCCAGTACTTC
TRBV6-5	TRBJ2-2	NA	NA	CASSSGQHTGELFF	TGTGCCAGCAGTTCTGGGCAGCACACCGGGGAGCTGTTTTTT
TRBV13	TRBJ2-2	TRBD2	NA	CASSTEPIKFAGGSTGELFF	TGTGCCAGCAGCACGGAGCCCATAAAGTTTGCGGGAGGAAGCACCGGGGAGCTGTTTTTT
TRBV10-3	TRBJ1-1	NA	NA	CATQGQGRVRSGTEAFF	TGTGCCACCCAGGGGCAGGGGCGAGTAAGATCGGGCACTGAAGCTTTCTTT
TRBV6-5	TRBJ2-1	NA	once	CASSYSANNEQFF	TGTGCCAGCAGTTACTCTGCGAACAATGAGCAGTTCTTC
TRBV19	TRBJ1-4	TRBD1	NA	CASRTGPGTNEKLFF	TGTGCCAGCCGGACAGGGCCCGGTACTAATGAAAAACTGTTTTTT
TRBV7-2	TRBJ1-1	TRBD1	few	CASSLGTGGWSEAFF	TGTGCCAGCAGCTTAGGGACAGGGGGCTGGAGTGAAGCTTTCTTT
TRBV5-4	TRBJ2-6	NA	NA	CASSLWSSGANVLTF	TGTGCCAGCAGCTTGTGGTCGAGTGGGGCCAACGTCCTGACTTTC
TRBV3-1/TRBV3-2	TRBJ2-5	NA	NA	CASSHSSETQYF	TGTGCCAGCAGCCACAGTTCAGAGACCCAGTACTTC
TRBV18	TRBJ2-2	NA	NA	CASSPSTGELFF	TGTGCCAGCTCACCGAGTACCGGGGAGCTGTTTTTT
TRBV5-1	TRBJ1-1	NA	NA	CASSAGRPGMNTEAFF	TGCGCCAGCAGCGCGGGCCGCCCGGGGATGAACACTGAAGCTTTCTTT
TRBV3-1/TRBV3-2	TRBJ2-1	TRBD2	NA	CASSQSSLAGGSYNEQFF	TGTGCCAGCAGCCAGTCATCATTAGCGGGAGGGTCCTACAATGAGCAGTTCTTC
TRBV9	TRBJ2-2	TRBD2	NA	CASSVSLAEYTGELFF	TGTGCCAGCAGCGTATCTCTAGCGGAGTACACCGGGGAGCTGTTTTTT
TRBV6-2/TRBV6-3	TRBJ2-5	TRBD2	NA	CASSSVAGGDETQYF	TGTGCCAGCAGTTCGGTAGCGGGAGGGGATGAGACCCAGTACTTC
TRBV19	TRBJ2-2	TRBD1	NA	CASSPRTGGFRPDDGELFF	TGTGCCAGTAGTCCTCGGACAGGGGGCTTCCGACCTGATGACGGGGAGCTGTTTTTT
TRBV10-2	TRBJ1-1	NA	NA	CASIRSRDTEAFF	TGCGCCAGCATTCGGAGTCGGGACACTGAAGCTTTCTTT
TRBV5-1	TRBJ2-5	TRBD2	once	CASSQRDYKETQYF	TGCGCCAGCAGCCAAAGGGACTACAAAGAGACCCAGTACTTC
TRBV4-1	TRBJ2-1	NA	NA	CASSQDGSSYNEQFF	TGCGCCAGCAGCCAGGACGGGAGCTCCTACAATGAGCAGTTCTTC
TRBV11-3	TRBJ2-2	TRBD2	NA	CASSPLAGVTGELFF	TGTGCCAGCAGCCCGCTAGCGGGAGTCACCGGGGAGCTGTTTTTT
TRBV20-1	TRBJ2-5	TRBD2	NA	CSASPGLAQETQYF	TGCAGTGCTAGTCCCGGACTAGCGCAAGAGACCCAGTACTTC
TRBV5-4	TRBJ2-7	TRBD1	NA	CASSLARGQGKGEQYF	TGTGCCAGCAGCTTGGCGAGGGGACAGGGGAAAGGCGAGCAGTACTTC
TRBV3-1/TRBV3-2	TRBJ2-5	NA	NA	CASSQEDYQETQYF	TGTGCCAGCAGCCAAGAGGACTACCAAGAGACCCAGTACTTC
TRBV30	TRBJ1-6	NA	NA	CAWSGQPWTLHF	TGTGCCTGGAGTGGACAGCCTTGGACCCTCCACTTT
TRBV5-5	TRBJ1-3	TRBD1	NA	CASSLDRGTGNTIYF	TGTGCCAGCAGCTTGGACAGGGGGACGGGAAACACCATATATTTT
TRBV5-1	TRBJ1-3	NA	NA	CASSLAGGGNTIYF	TGCGCCAGCAGCTTGGCCGGAGGTGGAAACACCATATATTTT
TRBV11-3	TRBJ2-2	TRBD1	once	CASSAGQGRNGELFF	TGTGCCAGCAGCGCCGGACAGGGGAGGAACGGGGAGCTGTTTTTT
TRBV6-4	TRBJ2-3	TRBD2	NA	CASSDRGGPKDTQYF	TGTGCCAGCAGTGATCGGGGGGGGCCTAAAGATACGCAGTATTTT
TRBV6-1	TRBJ2-7	NA	NA	CASSEELLGNEQYF	TGTGCCAGCAGTGAAGAGTTGCTAGGAAACGAGCAGTACTTC
TRBV10-2	TRBJ1-5	TRBD1	NA	CASGDRDSGQPQHF	TGCGCCAGCGGAGACCGGGACAGCGGGCAGCCCCAGCATTTT
TRBV30	TRBJ2-1	NA	NA	CACFLASGSNNEQFF	NA
TRBV6-5	TRBJ2-5	TRBD1	NA	CASGHDRVFGETQYF	TGTGCCAGCGGTCATGACAGGGTTTTCGGGGAGACCCAGTACTTC
TRBV2	TRBJ1-2	TRBD1	NA	CASRGQVSNYGYTF	TGTGCCAGCAGGGGACAGGTTTCTAACTATGGCTACACCTTC
TRBV7-9	TRBJ2-5	TRBD1	NA	CASSGTGVGETQYF	TGTGCCAGCAGCGGGACAGGGGTGGGGGAGACCCAGTACTTC
TRBV7-8	TRBJ1-2	TRBD1	once	CASSPRQGKNYNYGYTF	TGTGCCAGCAGCCCCAGACAGGGGAAGAATTATAACTATGGCTACACCTTC
TRBV19	TRBJ2-1	TRBD2	NA	CASSIIPGLAGGPYNEQFF	TGTGCCAGTAGTATAATACCGGGACTAGCGGGGGGGCCCTACAATGAGCAGTTCTTC
TRBV5-1	TRBJ2-5	TRBD2	once	CASSLGSGGRNYIPETQYF	TGCGCCAGCAGCTTGGGGTCGGGGGGTCGAAATTACATCCCAGAGACCCAGTACTTC
TRBV28	TRBJ2-3	NA	NA	CASSYSGTDTQYF	TGTGCCAGCAGTTATAGCGGCACAGATACGCAGTATTTT
TRBV7-7	TRBJ1-6	NA	NA	CASSMEDSPGGSPLHF	TGTGCCAGCAGCATGGAGGACAGCCCGGGTGGGTCACCCCTCCACTTT
TRBV7-2	TRBJ1-5	NA	NA	CASSLALEGQPQHF	TGTGCCAGCAGCCTCGCCCTAGAGGGTCAGCCCCAGCATTTT
TRBV30	TRBJ1-1	NA	NA	CAWGPVFGAVTEAFF	TGTGCCTGGGGTCCCGTTTTTGGGGCGGTCACTGAAGCTTTCTTT
TRBV12-3/TRBV12-4	TRBJ2-1	NA	once	CASSLGSVAEQFF	TGTGCCAGCAGTTTAGGCAGTGTCGCTGAGCAGTTCTTC
TRBV5-1	TRBJ1-6	NA	NA	CASSINLQGSGNSPLHF	TGCGCCAGCAGCATTAATTTACAGGGAAGCGGTAATTCACCCCTCCACTTT
TRBV6-5	TRBJ1-6	NA	NA	CASRPNRENSPLHF	TGTGCCAGCAGACCCAACAGGGAAAATTCACCCCTCCACTTT
TRBV5-1	TRBJ2-3	NA	NA	CASSSGGGSADTQYF	TGCGCCAGCAGCTCCGGGGGCGGGAGCGCAGATACGCAGTATTTT
TRBV5-1	TRBJ2-5	NA	NA	CASSLDRYQETQYF	TGCGCCAGCAGCTTGGACAGGTACCAAGAGACCCAGTACTTC
TRBV21-1	TRBJ1-5	NA	NA	CEMLDRGQSLSQPQHF	TGTGAAATGTTAGACAGGGGACAATCTTTAAGTCAGCCCCAGCATTTT
TRBV4-1	TRBJ2-3	NA	NA	CASSQVLADTQYF	TGCGCCAGCAGCCAGGTCTTAGCAGATACGCAGTATTTT